This TCR beta chain was profiled in a study of blood T cell repertoires in COVID-19 (dated by TCRdb to 2020 to 2022). At the level of the whole study: Samples covering the acute and convalescent phases of COVID-19 were provided by collaborators in the United States, Italy and Spain. The material from the prospective study consisted of cDNA or gDNA derived from T cells, B-cell-depleted T cells, or PBMCs. The dataset comprised deeply sampled blood TCRbeta repertoires from subjects exposed to, actively infected with, or recovered from COVID-19. The repertoires were made available in a free public database intended to serve as a resource for research on the immune response to SARS-CoV-2. The samples were drawn from the first 160 participants of the ongoing ImmuneRACE study and from 950 to 1,500 subjects provided by 6 global collaborators. Sample metadata almost always included a de-identified subject ID, COVID-19 status, age in years and sex. Where HLA class I and class II types were available, the types were taken from metadata supplied by the sample provider, not from assay-based typing.

Its CDR3 holds 15 amino acids, cysteine through phenylalanine. Left in the record is the CDR3 DNA by itself, 45 bases read in frame from the first base. CDR1 and CDR2 are drawn from the germline V gene: SGHAT, FQNNGV. The V end gives up 3 bases and the J end 5 bases, leaving 7 bases in the junction not matched to a gene. A word on this clone: Its antigen specificity is not known. Base qualities are not recorded, but no much larger clone differs from it by a single base.

Each collaborating institution followed its own protocols to collect whole blood in K2EDTA tubes. For TCRbeta analysis, collaborator samples were shipped as frozen whole blood, as isolated PBMCs, or as DNA extracted from either sample type. What the study reported, not specific to this receptor: Clinical and demographic metadata were provided uncurated, with the amount varying by source and participant.

The immunoSEQ Assay, a bias-controlled multiplex PCR, was used to amplify TCRbeta CDR3 regions from genomic DNA. The source study handled its data this way. The number of nucleated cells in each sample was estimated by amplification of reference gene primers within the assay. Sequence reads were collapsed and filtered to measure the absolute abundance of every unique TCRbeta CDR3 rearrangement. For each sample, productive Simpson clonality was calculated as the square root of Simpson's diversity index over productive rearrangements. The table was pulled from immuneACCESS by TCRdb, which kept in-frame rearrangements only. Such tables lose some clones; where checked, under half of the loss comes from unresolved V genes, and the rest has no known cause. That table supplies the V and J calls and clone size; D and trimming were determined from the DNA. This sample comprises some 120,000 clones, around 89% of them detected only once. The ten largest clones add up to 15% to 20% of the sample.

Sequences were obtained from peripheral blood. This chain joins TRBV11-2 to TRBJ2-3, and 8 junctional nucleotides match TRBD2. This receptor was obtained from a human donor with acute or convalescent COVID-19. The donor label of this sample is uncertain. The nucleotide sequence is TGTGCCAGCAGCTTCCGCGGGGGGACGGGAGATACGCAGTATTTT. This yields the protein CASSFRGGTGDTQYF.